The following is a TCR beta chain sequence with its context. Antigen unknown. V was clipped by 2 bases and J by 8 bases, with 15 bases between them. Germline loops: CDR1 KGHDR, CDR2 SFDVKD. The CDR3 is made up of 15 amino acids. The data originate from a study of CD8+CD57+ T cells in acquired aplastic anemia. About the research overall: When averaged, DNA from sorted CD4+ and CD8+ cells came to around 3.4 ug. Regarding the study as a whole: Controls did not differ significantly from patients in CD8+ Simpson's diversity. Comparison of patients with controls identified about 27 shared CD8+ CDR3 sequences.

Genomic DNA served as template for TCR beta VDJ and CDR3 profiling. TCRdb reprocessed the reads with MiXCR, giving one entry per CDR3 protein. This repertoire shows 40,000 or so distinct CDR3 sequences, more than 75% found once; its top ten account for about 20%. The receptor comes from a human donor in good health, serving as a control. The rearrangement links TRBV24-1 to TRBJ2-1; D may be TRBD2 (6 bases). The sequenced material came from sorted CD4+, CD8+, or CD8+CD57+ T cells (not recorded which) from PBMCs. The CDR3 loop is CATSDSLATEDEQFF. CDR3 in DNA: TGTGCCACCAGTGATTCGCTAGCGACGGAGGATGAGCAGTTCTTC.